This T cell receptor (beta chain) stems from a study of T-cell reconstitution after alpha-beta-depleted transplantation in children. The authors prepared the TCRbeta library with unique molecular identifiers. Each CDR3 protein is one row after TCRdb ran MiXCR on the PCR reads. The sample gives about 110,000 distinct CDR3 sequences, approximately 10% of which show up once; nearly 35% is in the top ten. This clonotype was detected a few times. Its antigen is still unknown. Trimming pared 5 bases from V and 8 bases from J, leaving 21 bases between. This CDR3 is built from 15 residues. Germline V gene sequence: CDR1 SGHTA, CDR2 FQGNSA. Study-wide points: Newly produced T cells mostly provided counts and TCRbeta diversity after one year, as hyperexpanded clones declined. There were reportedly several hundred expanded graft clones from which alpha-beta T cells came about two months after transplant. The high TCRbeta diversity at day 60 in some patients came from surviving recipient T cells and thymic progenitors.

This specimen was PBMCs, taken before TCRalphabeta/CD19-depleted stem cell transplant. The V gene is TRBV7-2, the J gene TRBJ1-2; D not resolved. This TCR was sampled from a boy younger than 10 with acute lymphoblastic leukemia, due to receive a stem cell transplant. For the CDR3, the DNA is TGTGCCAGCAGCCGTATCGGAAGTCGAATGTGGGGCTACACCTTC. Amino acids: CASSRIGSRMWGYTF.